What follows is one TCR beta chain and its context. Antigen specificity is unknown. These data originate in a study of human T cells and chemical hapten exposure. Whole-study findings and limits: In comparison with controls, expanded TCRs gave rise to a significantly larger number of large CDR3 similarity clusters.

V was clipped by 4 bases and J by 7 bases; unmatched bases: 7. The CDR3 is 15 amino acids. Germline CDR1 reads LGHNA; CDR2 reads YSLEER. TCRdb independently ran MiXCR on the RACE reads; one entry per CDR3 protein. The table has about 380,000 distinct CDR3 sequences, about 4.4% seen once; the top ten hold approximately 2.5%. Noted time point: patch test 1, 2 weeks after DPC sensitization. The sample's treatment: therapeutic diphenylcyclopropenone sensitization with weekly scalp DPC. V is TRBV4-3 and J is TRBJ2-1, with TRBD2 matching 10 bases. The receptor was isolated from a woman aged 45-60 years with alopecia areata. Some clones in this sample may be carry-over from other donors' samples. The starting material was whole blood, obtained in connection with sensitization to the hapten diphenylcyclopropenone (DPC). CDR3 bases: TGCGCCAGCAGCCGCCGAGCTAGCGGGAGAAATGAGCAGTTCTTC. Translated, it gives CASSRRASGRNEQFF.